One and the same sample provided the 14 T cell receptor beta chains below, sequenced in a study of shared clonotypes between healthy human individuals. Generated by immunoSEQ multiplex PCR, the TCRdb table keeps only in-frame clones and is missing some. This table has fewer than 3 million clones, just under 95% appearing once. The source material was naive CD4+ T cells from PBMCs. The subset denotes: CD45RA+ positively selected. The receptors stem from a man aged 18 to 30 in good health. Some clones in this sample may be carry-over from other donors' samples.

The chain recombines TRBV29-1 with TRBJ1-2; D is ambiguous. This CDR3 is 12 amino acids long. Per the germline V gene, CDR1 is SQVTM and CDR2 is ANQGSEA. The V end lost 4 bases, the J end lost 8 bases, and 14 bases lay between the germline ends. The CDR3 spells CSVVGGPGGYTF. CDR3 sequence (DNA): TGCAGCGTTGTCGGTGGTCCGGGAGGCTACACCTTC.

The V and J genes are TRBV28 and TRBJ1-5, with a weak D call TRBD1 (6 bases). The CDR3 is 17 amino acids. CDR1 is MDHEN and CDR2 is SYDVKM in the germline V gene. V lost 4 bases and J lost 1, with 17 bases in between. The CDR3 bases are TGTGCCAGCAGTTCCGGACAGTGGGAGATAAGCAATCAGCCCCAGCATTTT. Translating gives CASSSGQWEISNQPQHF.

The rearrangement joins TRBV11-2 to TRBJ2-3; 9 positions agree with TRBD2. CDR1 is SGHAT, CDR2 FQNNGV, per germline. Trimming cost V 5 bases and J 2 bases; bases outside gene matches: 5. CDR3 length: 15 residues. The CDR3 is CASSLIAGATDTQYF. In nucleotides, the CDR3 is TGTGCCAGCAGCCTAATAGCGGGAGCCACAGATACGCAGTATTTT.

The rearrangement links TRBV21-1 to TRBJ2-6; the tabulated D call, TRBD2, remains unverified against the DNA. TRBV21-1 is a documented pseudogene. The CDR3 is 16 amino acids. The CDR3 coding sequence is TGTGCCAGCAGCTTACGGAGGGGCTCTGGGGCCAACGTCCTGACTTTC. Protein product: CASSLRRGSGANVLTF.

In its sample, this clone was seen a few times. J is TRBJ1-5 and V is TRBV7-9, with D unclear. Germline V gives CDR1 SEHNR, CDR2 FQNEAQ (reference sequence). This CDR3 spans 13 amino acids. V was trimmed by 5 bases and J by 3 bases, leaving 8 bases between them. The CDR3 DNA is TGTGCCAGCAGCCGAGGGATCAATCAGCCCCAGCATTTT. Translated, it gives CASSRGINQPQHF.

The chain couples TRBV4-1 to TRBJ2-1; D is perhaps TRBD1 (5 bases). From germline, CDR1 is MGHRA and CDR2 YSYEKL. There are 13 residues in the CDR3. Trimming cost V 1 base and J 6 bases, with 7 bases left between them. As DNA, the CDR3 is TGCGCCAGCAGCCAAGTTACAGGCAATGAGCAGTTCTTC. Translating gives CASSQVTGNEQFF.

The V gene is TRBV5-6, the J gene TRBJ2-5, with TRBD2 matching over 7 bases. Germline V gene sequence: CDR1 SGHDT, CDR2 YYEEEE. Losses at the gene ends were 2 bases for V and 1 base for J; bases not matched to a gene: 5. The CDR3 sequence is 15 residues long. The chain's CDR3 is CASSLGVAGQETQYF. DNA of the CDR3: TGTGCCAGCAGCTTAGGGGTAGCGGGCCAAGAGACCCAGTACTTC.

This sequence joins TRBV5-8 and TRBJ2-7; 9 bases line up with TRBD1. The CDR3 loop spans 15 amino acids. J gave up 3 bases and V 4 bases, and 8 bases lay outside the gene matches. Germline CDR1 SGHTS, CDR2 YDEGEE. The chain's CDR3 is CASSGDRVSIYEQYF. The CDR3 bases are TGTGCCAGCAGCGGGGACAGGGTGTCTATCTACGAGCAGTACTTC.

V and J are TRBV7-2 and TRBJ2-7; D gene uncertain. Germline V CDR1 and CDR2: SGHTA, FQGNSA. The CDR3 covers 13 residues. Trimming shortened V by 4 bases and J by 6 bases, and 13 bases separated the two germline ends. The CDR3 DNA sequence: TGTGCCAGCAGCTCTAGTGACCATGGCGAGCAGTACTTC. Its protein is CASSSSDHGEQYF.

This clone occurred once. The rearrangement uses TRBV18 and TRBJ2-7; TRBD2 agrees at 9 bases. The CDR3 runs 16 residues. V lost 5 bases, J lost 3 bases, and 11 bases stayed unmatched. In germline, CDR1 is KGHSH, CDR2 LQKENI. The CDR3, as DNA: TGTGCCAGCTCAGCTCAGCGGGGGGAGAACGGCTACGAGCAGTACTTC. Residues: CASSAQRGENGYEQYF.

Comment on this clone: The same CDR3 also results from other DNA sequences found in this sample. The gene calls are TRBV5-1 and TRBJ2-5; no firm D call. Trimming left V 5 bases short and J 0 bases short, with 5 bases between. Germline values: CDR1 SGHRS, CDR2 YFSETQ. The CDR3 is made up of 12 amino acids. CDR3 protein: CASSYDQETQYF. As DNA, the CDR3 is TGCGCCAGCAGTTACGACCAAGAGACCCAGTACTTC.

The gene calls are TRBV28 and TRBJ1-5, with TRBD1 matching over 9 bases. The germline V gene encodes CDR1 MDHEN and CDR2 SYDVKM. The CDR3 spans 16 residues. Trimming cost V 6 bases and J 6 bases; bases outside gene matches: 12. The CDR3 reads CASRGFKDRGFQPQHF. The CDR3 DNA is TGTGCCAGCAGGGGATTCAAGGACAGGGGTTTTCAGCCCCAGCATTTT.

This clone came up once. This CDR3 reads CASSLVGDEQFF. Written as DNA, the CDR3 is TGTGCCAGCAGCTTAGTCGGGGATGAGCAGTTCTTC. V is TRBV7-2 and J is TRBJ2-1; D possibly corresponds to TRBD2 (5 bases). The CDR3 has 12 residues. Germline CDR1 is SGHTA and CDR2 is FQGNSA. Trimming shortened V by 1 base and J by 8 bases, and 6 bases separated the two germline ends.

The chain is built from TRBV28 and TRBJ1-1, with 9 bases fitting TRBD1. Losses at the gene ends were 10 bases for V and 7 bases for J; bases not matched to a gene: 10. Germline values: CDR1 MDHEN, CDR2 SYDVKM. This CDR3 region has 13 residues. In nucleotides, the CDR3 is TGTGCCACCCTCCGGACAGGGGACGATGAAGCTTTCTTT. Translation: CATLRTGDDEAFF.